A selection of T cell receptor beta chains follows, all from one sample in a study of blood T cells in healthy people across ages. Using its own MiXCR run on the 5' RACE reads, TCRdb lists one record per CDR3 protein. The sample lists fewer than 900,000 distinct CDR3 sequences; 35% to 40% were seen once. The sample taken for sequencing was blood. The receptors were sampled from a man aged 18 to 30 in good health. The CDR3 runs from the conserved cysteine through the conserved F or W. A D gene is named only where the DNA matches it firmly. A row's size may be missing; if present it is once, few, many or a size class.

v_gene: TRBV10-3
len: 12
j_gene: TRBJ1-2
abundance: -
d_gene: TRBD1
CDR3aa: CAISRQGAGYTF
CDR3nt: TGTGCCATCAGTCGTCAGGGGGCCGGCTACACCTTC

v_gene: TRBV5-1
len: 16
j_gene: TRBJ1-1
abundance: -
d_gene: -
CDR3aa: CASSLRAGAMNTEAFF
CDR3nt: TGCGCCAGCAGCTTGAGGGCCGGAGCCATGAACACTGAAGCTTTCTTT

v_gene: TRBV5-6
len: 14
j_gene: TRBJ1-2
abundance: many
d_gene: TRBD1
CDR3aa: CASSSGQGLYGYTF
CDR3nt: TGTGCCAGCAGTTCGGGACAGGGCTTGTATGGCTACACCTTC

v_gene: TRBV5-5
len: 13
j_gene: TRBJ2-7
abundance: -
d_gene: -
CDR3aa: CASSTGSNNEQYF
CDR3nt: TGTGCCAGCAGCACGGGTTCTAACAATGAGCAGTACTTC

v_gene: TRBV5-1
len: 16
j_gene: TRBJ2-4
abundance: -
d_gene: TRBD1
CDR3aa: CASWEQLGTAKNIQYF
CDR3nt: TGCGCCAGCTGGGAACAGCTCGGGACAGCTAAAAACATTCAGTACTTC

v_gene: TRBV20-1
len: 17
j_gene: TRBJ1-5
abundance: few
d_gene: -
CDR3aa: CSAREGGGGSGNQPQHF
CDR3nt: TGCAGTGCTAGAGAAGGGGGGGGAGGGAGTGGCAATCAGCCCCAGCATTTT

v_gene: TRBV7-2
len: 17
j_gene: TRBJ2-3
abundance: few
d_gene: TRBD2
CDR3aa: CASSLLRSGGSTDTQYF
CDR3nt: TGTGCCAGCAGCTTACTTCGAAGCGGGGGGAGTACAGATACGCAGTATTTT

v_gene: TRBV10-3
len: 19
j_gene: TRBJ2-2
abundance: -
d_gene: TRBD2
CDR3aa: CAIRILAAKTSVITGELFF
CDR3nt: TGTGCCATCAGGATTCTAGCGGCTAAAACCTCGGTGATCACCGGGGAGCTGTTTTTT

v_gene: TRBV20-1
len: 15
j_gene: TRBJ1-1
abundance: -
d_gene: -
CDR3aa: CSASPTGRVNTEAFF
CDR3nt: TGCAGTGCTAGCCCGACGGGGAGGGTGAACACTGAAGCTTTCTTT

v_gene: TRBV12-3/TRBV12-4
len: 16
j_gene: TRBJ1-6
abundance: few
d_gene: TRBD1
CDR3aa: CASSSSSGGHNSPLHF
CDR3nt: TGTGCCAGCAGCTCCTCTTCAGGGGGCCATAATTCACCCCTCCACTTT

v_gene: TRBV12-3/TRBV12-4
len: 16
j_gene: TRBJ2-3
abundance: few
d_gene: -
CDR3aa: CASSPREADSKDTQYF
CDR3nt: TGTGCCAGCAGTCCACGAGAAGCTGACAGTAAAGATACGCAGTATTTT

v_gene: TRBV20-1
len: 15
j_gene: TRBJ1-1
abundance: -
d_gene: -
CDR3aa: CSARDLGGFNTEAFF
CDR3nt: TGCAGTGCTAGAGATTTAGGGGGGTTTAATACTGAAGCTTTCTTT

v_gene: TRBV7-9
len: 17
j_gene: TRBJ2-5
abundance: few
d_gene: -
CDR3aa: CASSLVGKLLYQETQYF
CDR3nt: TGTGCCAGCAGCTTAGTAGGGAAGCTCCTGTACCAAGAGACCCAGTACTTC

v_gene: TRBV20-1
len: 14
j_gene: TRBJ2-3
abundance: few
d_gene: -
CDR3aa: CSALSHSATDTQYF
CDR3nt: TGCAGTGCTCTTAGCCATTCTGCCACAGATACGCAGTATTTT

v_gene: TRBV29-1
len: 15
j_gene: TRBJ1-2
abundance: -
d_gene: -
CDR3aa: CSVESRGSCRYGYTF
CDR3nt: TGCAGCGTTGAATCGCGGGGCAGTTGCCGCTATGGCTACACCTTC

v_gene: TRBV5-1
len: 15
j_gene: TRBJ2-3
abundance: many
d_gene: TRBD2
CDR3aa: CASSPAGTSPDTQYF
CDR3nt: TGCGCCAGCAGCCCAGCTGGGACTAGCCCAGATACGCAGTATTTT

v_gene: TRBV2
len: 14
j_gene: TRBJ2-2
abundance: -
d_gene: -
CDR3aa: CASSPDGHTGELFF
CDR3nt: TGTGCCAGCAGCCCGGACGGACACACCGGGGAGCTGTTTTTT

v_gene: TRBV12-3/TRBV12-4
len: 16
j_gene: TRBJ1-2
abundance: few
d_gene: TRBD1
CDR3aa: CASSISGTGKNYGYTF
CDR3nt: TGTGCCAGCAGCATCTCCGGGACAGGAAAAAACTATGGCTACACCTTC

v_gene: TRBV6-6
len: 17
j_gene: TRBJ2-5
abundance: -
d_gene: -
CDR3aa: CASSYPILQTHGETQYF
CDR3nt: TGTGCCAGCAGTTACCCGATACTCCAGACCCACGGGGAGACCCAGTACTTC

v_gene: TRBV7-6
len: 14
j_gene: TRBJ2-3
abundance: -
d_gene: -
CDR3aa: CASSRGVITDTQYF
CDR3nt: TGTGCCAGCAGCCGTGGGGTTATCACAGATACGCAGTATTTT

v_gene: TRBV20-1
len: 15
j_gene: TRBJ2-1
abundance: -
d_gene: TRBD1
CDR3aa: CSARDRVTNAYEQFF
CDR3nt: TGCAGTGCAAGGGACAGGGTGACGAATGCCTACGAGCAGTTCTTC

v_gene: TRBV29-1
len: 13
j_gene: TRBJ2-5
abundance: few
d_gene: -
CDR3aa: CSVRGRQRETQYF
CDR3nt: TGCAGCGTCAGGGGTCGACAGAGGGAGACCCAGTACTTC

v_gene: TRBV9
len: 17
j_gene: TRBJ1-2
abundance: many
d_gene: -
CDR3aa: CASSVGDGPSPIGGYTF
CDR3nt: TGTGCCAGCAGCGTAGGTGACGGACCTTCTCCTATAGGGGGCTACACCTTC

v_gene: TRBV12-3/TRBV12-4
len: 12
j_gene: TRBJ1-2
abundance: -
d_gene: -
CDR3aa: CASSLGWGGYTF
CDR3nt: TGTGCCAGCAGTTTGGGGTGGGGGGGCTACACCTTC

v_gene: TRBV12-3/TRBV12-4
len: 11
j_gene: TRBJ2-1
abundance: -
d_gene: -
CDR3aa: CASSSGFEQFF
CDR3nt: TGTGCCAGCAGTTCAGGGTTTGAGCAGTTCTTC

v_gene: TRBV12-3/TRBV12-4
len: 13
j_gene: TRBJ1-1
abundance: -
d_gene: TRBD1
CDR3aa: CASSFSRGTEAFF
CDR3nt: TGTGCCAGCAGTTTTTCCAGGGGGACTGAAGCTTTCTTT

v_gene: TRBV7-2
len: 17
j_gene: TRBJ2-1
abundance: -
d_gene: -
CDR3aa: CASSPRTSMSFYNEQFF
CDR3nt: TGTGCCAGCAGCCCGAGGACTTCAATGAGCTTCTACAATGAGCAGTTCTTC

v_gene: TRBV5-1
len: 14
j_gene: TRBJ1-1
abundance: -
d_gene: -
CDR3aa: CASSLRVGSTEAFF
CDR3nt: TGCGCCAGCAGCTTAAGGGTTGGAAGCACTGAAGCTTTCTTT

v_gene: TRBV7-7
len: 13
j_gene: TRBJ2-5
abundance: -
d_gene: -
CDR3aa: CASSGAQRETQYF
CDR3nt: TGTGCTAGCAGCGGAGCACAGAGAGAGACCCAGTACTTC

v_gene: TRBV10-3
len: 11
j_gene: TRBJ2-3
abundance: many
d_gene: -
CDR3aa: CAMAETDTQYF
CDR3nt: TGTGCCATGGCGGAGACAGATACGCAGTATTTT

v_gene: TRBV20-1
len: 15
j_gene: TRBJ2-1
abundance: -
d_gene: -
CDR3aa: CSAREGTSLGNEQFF
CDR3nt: TGCAGTGCCCGTGAGGGGACCTCCTTGGGGAATGAGCAGTTCTTC

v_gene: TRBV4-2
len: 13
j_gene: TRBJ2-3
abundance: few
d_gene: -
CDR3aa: CASSPSMADTQYF
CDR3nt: TGTGCCAGCAGCCCCTCCATGGCAGATACGCAGTATTTT

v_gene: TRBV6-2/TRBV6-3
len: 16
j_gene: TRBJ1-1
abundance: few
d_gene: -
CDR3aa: CASSQPGGRPNTEAFF
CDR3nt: TGTGCCAGCAGCCAACCCGGGGGGCGGCCGAACACTGAAGCTTTCTTT

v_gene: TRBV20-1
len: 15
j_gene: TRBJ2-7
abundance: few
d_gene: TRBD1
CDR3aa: CSARGRTGGVDEQYF
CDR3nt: TGCAGTGCTAGAGGAAGGACAGGGGGCGTGGACGAGCAGTACTTC

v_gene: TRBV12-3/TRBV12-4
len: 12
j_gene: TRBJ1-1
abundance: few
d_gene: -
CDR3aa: CASSLTEAEAFF
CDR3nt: TGTGCCAGCAGTTTGACAGAAGCTGAAGCTTTCTTT

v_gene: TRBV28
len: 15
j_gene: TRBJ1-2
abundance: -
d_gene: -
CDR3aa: CASSLGARLGLDYTF
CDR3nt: TGTGCCAGCAGTTTAGGGGCCAGGTTGGGCCTTGACTACACCTTC

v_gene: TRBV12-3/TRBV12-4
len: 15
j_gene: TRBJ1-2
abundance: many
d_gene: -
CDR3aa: CASSDSGSRSYGYTF
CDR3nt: TGTGCCAGCAGTGATTCAGGGTCACGGTCTTATGGCTACACCTTC

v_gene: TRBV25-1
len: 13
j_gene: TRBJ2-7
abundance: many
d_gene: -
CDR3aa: CATIDSNSYEQYF
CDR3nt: TGTGCCACCATCGACAGCAACTCCTACGAGCAGTACTTC

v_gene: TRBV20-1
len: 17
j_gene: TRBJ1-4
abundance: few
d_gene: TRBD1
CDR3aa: CSALAGTGGLTNEKLFF
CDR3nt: TGCAGTGCTCTCGCCGGGACAGGGGGTCTCACTAATGAAAAACTGTTTTTT

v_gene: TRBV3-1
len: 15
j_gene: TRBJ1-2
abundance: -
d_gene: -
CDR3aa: CASSGVDTSNYGYTF
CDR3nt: TGTGCCAGCAGCGGCGTCGATACGTCTAACTATGGCTACACCTTC

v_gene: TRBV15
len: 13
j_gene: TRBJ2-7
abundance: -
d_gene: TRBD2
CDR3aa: CATSRDLAGVQYF
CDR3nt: TGTGCCACCAGCAGAGATCTTGCGGGGGTGCAGTACTTC

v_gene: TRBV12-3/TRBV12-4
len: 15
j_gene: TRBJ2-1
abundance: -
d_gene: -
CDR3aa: CASNVVGPRNNEQFF
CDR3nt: TGTGCCAGCAACGTTGTGGGGCCGAGGAACAATGAGCAGTTCTTC

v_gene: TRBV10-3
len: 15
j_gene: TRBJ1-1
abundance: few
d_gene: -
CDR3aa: CAIRSNKQGRTEAFF
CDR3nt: TGTGCCATCAGAAGTAACAAACAGGGACGGACTGAAGCTTTCTTT

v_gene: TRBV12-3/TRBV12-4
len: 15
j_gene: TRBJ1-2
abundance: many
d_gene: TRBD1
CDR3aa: CASSYGTGASDGYTF
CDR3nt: TGTGCCAGCAGTTATGGGACAGGGGCAAGCGACGGCTACACCTTC

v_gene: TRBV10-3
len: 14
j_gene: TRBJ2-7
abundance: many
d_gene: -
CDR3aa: CAISESGQGYEQYF
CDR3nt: TGTGCCATCAGTGAGTCGGGGCAGGGCTACGAGCAGTACTTC

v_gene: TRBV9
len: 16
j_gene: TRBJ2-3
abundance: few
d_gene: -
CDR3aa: CASSPRRAAQTNTQYF
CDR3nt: TGTGCCAGCAGCCCCCGTAGGGCGGCCCAAACGAATACGCAGTATTTT

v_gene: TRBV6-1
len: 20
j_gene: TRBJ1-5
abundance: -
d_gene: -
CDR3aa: CASTPRRGVGGRGGNQPQHF
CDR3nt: TGTGCCAGCACCCCCAGGCGAGGAGTAGGAGGGAGGGGCGGCAATCAGCCCCAGCATTTT

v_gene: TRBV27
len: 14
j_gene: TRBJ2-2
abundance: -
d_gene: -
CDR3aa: CASSPSVHTGELFF
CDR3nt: TGTGCCAGCAGTCCATCAGTTCACACCGGGGAGCTGTTTTTT

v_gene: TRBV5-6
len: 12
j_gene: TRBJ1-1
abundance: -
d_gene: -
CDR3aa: CASSPGTLGAFF
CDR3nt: TGTGCCAGCAGTCCAGGGACATTAGGAGCTTTCTTT

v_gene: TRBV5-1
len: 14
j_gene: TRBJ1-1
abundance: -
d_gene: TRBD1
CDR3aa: CASSVGQGMLKAFF
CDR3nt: TGCGCCAGCAGCGTCGGACAGGGTATGCTGAAGGCTTTCTTT

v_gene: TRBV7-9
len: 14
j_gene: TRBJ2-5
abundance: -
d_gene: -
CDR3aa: CASSLESSRDEQYF
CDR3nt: TGTGCCAGCAGCTTAGAGAGTAGTAGAGATGAGCAGTACTTC

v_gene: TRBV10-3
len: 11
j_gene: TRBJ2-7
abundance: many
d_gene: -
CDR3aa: CATYRVYEQYF
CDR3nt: TGTGCCACTTACAGGGTTTACGAGCAGTACTTC

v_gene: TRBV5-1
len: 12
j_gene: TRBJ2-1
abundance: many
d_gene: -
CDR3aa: CASSLGTPEQFF
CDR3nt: TGCGCCAGCAGCTTAGGGACCCCAGAGCAGTTCTTC

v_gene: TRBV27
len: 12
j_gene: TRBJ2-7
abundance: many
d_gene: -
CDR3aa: CASRTGFYEQYF
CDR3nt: TGTGCCAGCAGGACTGGTTTCTACGAGCAGTACTTC

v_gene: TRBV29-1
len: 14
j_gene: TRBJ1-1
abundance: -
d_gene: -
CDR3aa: CSVGAAKGDTEAFF
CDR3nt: TGCAGCGTTGGCGCCGCCAAAGGGGACACTGAAGCTTTCTTT

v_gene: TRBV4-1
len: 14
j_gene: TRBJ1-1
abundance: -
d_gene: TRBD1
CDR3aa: CASSRGQTTPEAFF
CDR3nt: TGCGCCAGCAGCCGGGGACAGACAACCCCTGAAGCTTTCTTT

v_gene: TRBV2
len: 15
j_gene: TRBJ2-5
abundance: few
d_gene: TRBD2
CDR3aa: CASRGTGTSPLIQYF
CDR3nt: TGTGCCAGCAGGGGAACCGGGACTAGCCCTCTGATCCAGTACTTC